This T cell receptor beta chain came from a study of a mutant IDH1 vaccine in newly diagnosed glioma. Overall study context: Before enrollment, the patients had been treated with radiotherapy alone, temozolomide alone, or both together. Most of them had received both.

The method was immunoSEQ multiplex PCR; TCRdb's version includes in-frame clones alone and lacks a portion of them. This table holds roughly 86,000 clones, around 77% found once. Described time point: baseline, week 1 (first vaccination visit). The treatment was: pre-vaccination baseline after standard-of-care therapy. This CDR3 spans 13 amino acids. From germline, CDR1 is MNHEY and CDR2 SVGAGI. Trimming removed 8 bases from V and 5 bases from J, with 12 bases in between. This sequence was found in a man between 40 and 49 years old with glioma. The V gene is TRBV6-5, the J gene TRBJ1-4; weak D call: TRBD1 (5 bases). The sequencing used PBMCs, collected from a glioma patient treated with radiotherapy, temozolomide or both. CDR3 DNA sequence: TGTGCCAGCGGTGGGGGGGTAAATGAAAAACTGTTTTTT. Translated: CASGGGVNEKLFF.